This T cell receptor (beta chain) was captured by sequencing in a study of blood T cell repertoires in COVID-19 (dated by TCRdb to 2018 to 2020). Turning to the overall study: Samples covering the acute and convalescent phases of COVID-19 were provided by collaborators in the United States, Italy and Spain. The prospective study material was composed of cDNA or gDNA derived from T cells, B-cell-depleted T cells, or PBMCs. Subjects who had been exposed to COVID-19, were actively infected with it, or had recovered from it provided the deeply sampled blood TCRbeta repertoires that made up the dataset. A freely available public database, intended as a resource for researchers studying the immune response to SARS-CoV-2, is where the repertoires were released. The samples were drawn from two sources: the first 160 participants of the ongoing ImmuneRACE study, and 1,200 or so subjects contributed by 6 global collaborators. The sample metadata nearly always contained a de-identified subject ID, COVID-19 status, age in years and sex. Where available, HLA class I and class II types were taken from metadata supplied by the sample provider and were not determined by assay-based typing. General findings and caveats noted by the study authors: How much clinical and demographic metadata was included differed by source and by participant, and the metadata was provided uncurated.

The CDR3 contains 15 residues, cysteine and phenylalanine counted. Only the CDR3 portion is preserved as DNA: 45 bases, with reading frame beginning at the first base. The germline ends are 12 bases apart after V is trimmed by 4 bases and J by 1 base. As encoded in the germline V gene, CDR1 is SGHRS while CDR2 is YFSETQ. The immunoSEQ Assay, a bias-controlled multiplex PCR, was used to amplify TCRbeta CDR3 regions from genomic DNA. The original pipeline was this. The number of nucleated cells in each sample was estimated by amplification of reference gene primers within the assay. To quantify the absolute abundance of each unique TCRbeta CDR3 rearrangement, sequence reads were collapsed and filtered. For each sample, productive Simpson clonality was calculated as the square root of Simpson's diversity index across productive rearrangements. The immuneACCESS repertoire file appears here via TCRdb, limited to in-frame rearrangements. These files lack a portion of the clones; in checked studies, under half of the deficit traces to unresolved V genes, and the cause of the others is not known. V and J calls and clone size come straight from that table; D and trimming were deduced from the DNA. The table for this sample lists tens of thousands of clones; more than 70% of them were counted only once. The leading ten clones occupy approximately 4.6% of the sample.

A remark on this clone: The clone's antigen remains unknown. No clone much larger than this one lies a single base away; base qualities are absent.

Whole blood was collected in K2EDTA tubes by collaborating institutions according to the institutions' own protocols. For TCRbeta analysis, collaborators shipped samples in one of three forms: frozen whole blood, isolated PBMCs, or DNA extracted from either of those sample types. Sequencing input: peripheral blood. This TCR came from an elderly man with acute or convalescent COVID-19. Recombination connected TRBV5-1 to TRBJ1-5, with TRBD1 tentatively as D gene (6 bases match). The DNA sequence is as follows: TGCGCCAGCAGCGCTACAGGGTCGAGCAATCAGCCCCAGCATTTT. The resulting protein is CASSATGSSNQPQHF.